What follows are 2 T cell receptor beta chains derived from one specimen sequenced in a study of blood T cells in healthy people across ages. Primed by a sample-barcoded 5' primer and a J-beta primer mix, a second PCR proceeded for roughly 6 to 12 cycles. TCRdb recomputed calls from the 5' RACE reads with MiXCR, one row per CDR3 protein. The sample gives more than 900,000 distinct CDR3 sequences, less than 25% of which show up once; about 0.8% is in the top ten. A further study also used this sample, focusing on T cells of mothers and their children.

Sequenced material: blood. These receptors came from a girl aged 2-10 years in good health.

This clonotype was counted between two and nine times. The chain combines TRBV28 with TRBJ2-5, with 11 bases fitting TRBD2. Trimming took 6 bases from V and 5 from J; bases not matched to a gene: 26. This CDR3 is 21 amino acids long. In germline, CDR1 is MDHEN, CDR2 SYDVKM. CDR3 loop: CASRKIAGGPFSVDLLETQYF. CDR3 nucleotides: TGTGCCAGCAGAAAAATAGCGGGAGGGCCTTTTAGTGTCGATCTTTTGGAGACCCAGTACTTC.

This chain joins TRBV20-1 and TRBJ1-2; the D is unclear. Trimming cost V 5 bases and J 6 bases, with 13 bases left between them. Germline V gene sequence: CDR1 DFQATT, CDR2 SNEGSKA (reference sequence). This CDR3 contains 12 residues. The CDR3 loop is CSARGSRDGYTF. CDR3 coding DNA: TGCAGTGCTCGGGGTTCGAGGGATGGCTACACCTTC.